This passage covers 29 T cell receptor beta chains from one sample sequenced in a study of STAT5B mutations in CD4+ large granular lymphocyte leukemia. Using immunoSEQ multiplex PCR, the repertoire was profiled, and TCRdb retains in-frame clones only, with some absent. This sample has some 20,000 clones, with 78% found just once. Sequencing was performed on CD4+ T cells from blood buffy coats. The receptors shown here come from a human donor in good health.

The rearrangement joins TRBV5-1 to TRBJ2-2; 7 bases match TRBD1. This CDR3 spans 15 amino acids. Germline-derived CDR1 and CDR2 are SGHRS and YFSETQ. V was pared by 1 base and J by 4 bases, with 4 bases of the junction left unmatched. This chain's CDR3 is CASSLTWTGTGELFF. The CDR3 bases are TGCGCCAGCAGCTTGACTTGGACAGGCACCGGGGAGCTGTTTTTT. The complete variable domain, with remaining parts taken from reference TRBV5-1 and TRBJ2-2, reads KAGVTQTPRYLIKTRGQQVTLSCSPISGHRSVSWYQQTPGQGLQFLFEYFSETQRNKGNFPGRFSGRQFSNSRSEMNVSTLELGDSALYLCASSLTWTGTGELFFGEGSRLTVL.

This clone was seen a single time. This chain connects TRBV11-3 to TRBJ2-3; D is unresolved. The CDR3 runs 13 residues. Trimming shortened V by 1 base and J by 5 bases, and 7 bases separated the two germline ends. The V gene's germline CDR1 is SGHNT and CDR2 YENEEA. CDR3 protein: CASSLGYEDTQYF. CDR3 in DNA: TGTGCCAGCAGCTTAGGGTATGAAGATACGCAGTATTTT.

The DNA for the CDR3 is TGTGCCAGCAGCTTATTCGACGAGCAGTACTTC. It translates to CASSLFDEQYF. This chain links TRBV7-2 with TRBJ2-7; D not resolved. The CDR3 contains 11 residues. Germline CDR1 SGHTA, CDR2 FQGNSA. Deletions cut 2 bases from V and 5 bases from J, with 4 bases between. Combining the CDR3 with reference TRBV7-2 and TRBJ2-7 gives the whole variable domain GAGVSQSPSNKVTEKGKDVELRCDPISGHTALYWYRQSLGQGLEFLIYFQGNSAPDKSGLPSDRFSAERTGGSVSTLTIQRTQQEDSAVYLCASSLFDEQYFGPGTRLTVT.

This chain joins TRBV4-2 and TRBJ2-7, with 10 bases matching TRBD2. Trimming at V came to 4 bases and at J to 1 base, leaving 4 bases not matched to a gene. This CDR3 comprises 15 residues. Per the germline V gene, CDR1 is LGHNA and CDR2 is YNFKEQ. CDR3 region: CASSLERGGSYEQYF. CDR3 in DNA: TGTGCCAGCAGCCTTGAGCGGGGGGGGTCCTACGAGCAGTACTTC.

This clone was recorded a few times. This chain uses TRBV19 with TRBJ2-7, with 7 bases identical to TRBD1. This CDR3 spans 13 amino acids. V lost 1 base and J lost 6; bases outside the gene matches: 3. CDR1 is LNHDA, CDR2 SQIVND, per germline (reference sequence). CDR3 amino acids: CASSIGQGSEQYF. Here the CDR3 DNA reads TGTGCCAGTAGTATAGGACAGGGATCCGAGCAGTACTTC. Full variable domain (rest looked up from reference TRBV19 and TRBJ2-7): DGGITQSPKYLFRKEGQNVTLSCEQNLNHDAMYWYRQDPGQGLRLIYYSQIVNDFQKGDIAEGYSVSREKKESFPLTVTSAQKNPTAFYLCASSIGQGSEQYFGPGTRLTVT.

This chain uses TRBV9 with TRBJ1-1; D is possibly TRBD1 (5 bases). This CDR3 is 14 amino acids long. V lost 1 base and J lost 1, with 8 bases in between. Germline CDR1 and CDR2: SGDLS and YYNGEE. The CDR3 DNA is TGTGCCAGCAGCGTAAATACAGGGAACACTGAAGCTTTCTTT. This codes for CASSVNTGNTEAFF.

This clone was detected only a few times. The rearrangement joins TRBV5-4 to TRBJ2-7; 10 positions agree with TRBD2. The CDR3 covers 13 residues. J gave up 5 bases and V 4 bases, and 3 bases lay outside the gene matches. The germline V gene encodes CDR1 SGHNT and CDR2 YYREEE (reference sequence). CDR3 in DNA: TGTGCCAGCAGCCACGGGACTAGCGACGAGCAGTACTTC. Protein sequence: CASSHGTSDEQYF.

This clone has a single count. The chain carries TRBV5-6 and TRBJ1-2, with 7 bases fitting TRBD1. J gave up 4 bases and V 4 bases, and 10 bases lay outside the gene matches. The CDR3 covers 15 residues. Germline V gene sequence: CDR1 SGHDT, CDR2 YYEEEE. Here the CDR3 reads CASSGTATTSYGYTF. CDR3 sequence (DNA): TGTGCCAGCAGCGGGACAGCAACAACTTCCTATGGCTACACCTTC.

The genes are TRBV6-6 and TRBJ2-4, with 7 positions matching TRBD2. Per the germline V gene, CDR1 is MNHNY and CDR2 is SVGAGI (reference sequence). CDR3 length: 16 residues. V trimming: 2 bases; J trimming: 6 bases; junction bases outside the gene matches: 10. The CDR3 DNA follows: TGTGCCAGCAGTTACCCGGCCACAGGCGGGGGAAACATTCAGTACTTC. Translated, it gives CASSYPATGGGNIQYF.

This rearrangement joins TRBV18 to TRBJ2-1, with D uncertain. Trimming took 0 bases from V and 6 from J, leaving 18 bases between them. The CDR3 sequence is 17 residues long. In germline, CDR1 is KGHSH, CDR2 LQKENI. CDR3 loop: CASSPPRGPTWRNEQFF. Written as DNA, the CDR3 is TGTGCCAGCTCACCACCAAGAGGCCCTACCTGGCGCAATGAGCAGTTCTTC.

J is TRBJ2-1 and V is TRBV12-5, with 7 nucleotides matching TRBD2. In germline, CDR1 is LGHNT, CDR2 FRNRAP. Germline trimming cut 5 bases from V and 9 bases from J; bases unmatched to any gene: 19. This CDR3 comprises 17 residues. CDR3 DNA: TGTGCTAGTGGTCTAAGACCCCTAGCGGAACAGACCTTTGAGCAGTTCTTC. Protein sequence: CASGLRPLAEQTFEQFF.

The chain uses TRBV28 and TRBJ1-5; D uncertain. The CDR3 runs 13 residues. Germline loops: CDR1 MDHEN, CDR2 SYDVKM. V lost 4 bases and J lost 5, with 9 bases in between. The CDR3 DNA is TGTGCCAGCAGTTCCACCGATTATCAGCCCCAGCATTTT. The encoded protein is CASSSTDYQPQHF.

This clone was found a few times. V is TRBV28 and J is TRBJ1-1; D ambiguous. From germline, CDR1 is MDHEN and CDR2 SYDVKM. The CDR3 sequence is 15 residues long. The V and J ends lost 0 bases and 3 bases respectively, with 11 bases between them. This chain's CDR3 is CASSLWRVLDTEAFF. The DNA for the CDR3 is TGTGCCAGCAGTTTATGGAGGGTATTGGACACTGAAGCTTTCTTT.

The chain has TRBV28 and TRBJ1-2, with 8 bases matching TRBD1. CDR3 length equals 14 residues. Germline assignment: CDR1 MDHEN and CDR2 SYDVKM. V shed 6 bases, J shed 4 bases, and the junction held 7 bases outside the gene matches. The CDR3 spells CASSGGQGAYGYTF. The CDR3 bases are TGTGCCAGCAGCGGAGGACAGGGAGCCTATGGCTACACCTTC.

The CDR3, as DNA: TGTGCCAGCAGCCCTAACAGGGGGAGCACTGAAGCTTTCTTT. Translated, it gives CASSPNRGSTEAFF. The J gene is TRBJ1-1, the V gene TRBV7-2; 8 nucleotides align to TRBD1. CDR1 and CDR2 (germline): SGHTA, FQGNSA. V was pared by 5 bases and J by 4 bases, with 6 bases of the junction left unmatched. The CDR3 runs 14 residues.

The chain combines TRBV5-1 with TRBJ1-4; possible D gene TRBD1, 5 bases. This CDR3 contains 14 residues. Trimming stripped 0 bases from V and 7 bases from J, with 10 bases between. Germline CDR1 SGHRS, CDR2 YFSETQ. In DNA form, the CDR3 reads TGCGCCAGCAGCTTGGATACTGGGGGTGAAAAACTGTTTTTT. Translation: CASSLDTGGEKLFF.

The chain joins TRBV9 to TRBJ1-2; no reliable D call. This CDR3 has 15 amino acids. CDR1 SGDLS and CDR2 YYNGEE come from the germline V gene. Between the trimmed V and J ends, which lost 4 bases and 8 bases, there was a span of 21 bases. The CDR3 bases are TGTGCCAGCAGCCCAACCGAGGTGGTGGCTAAGGGCTACACCTTC. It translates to CASSPTEVVAKGYTF.

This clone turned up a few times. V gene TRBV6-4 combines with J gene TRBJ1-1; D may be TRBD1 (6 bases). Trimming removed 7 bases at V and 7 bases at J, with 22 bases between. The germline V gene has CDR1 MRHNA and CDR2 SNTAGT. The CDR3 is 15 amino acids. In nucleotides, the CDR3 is TGTGCCAGCATTATACTACCTAGGACAGCTAGTGAAGCTTTCTTT. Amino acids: CASIILPRTASEAFF.

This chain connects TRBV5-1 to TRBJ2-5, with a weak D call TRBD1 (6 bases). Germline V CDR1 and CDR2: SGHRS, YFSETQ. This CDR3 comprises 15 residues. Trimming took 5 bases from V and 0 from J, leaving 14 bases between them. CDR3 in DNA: TGCGCCAGCAGTTTATCAGGACAGTACCAAGAGACCCAGTACTTC. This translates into CASSLSGQYQETQYF.

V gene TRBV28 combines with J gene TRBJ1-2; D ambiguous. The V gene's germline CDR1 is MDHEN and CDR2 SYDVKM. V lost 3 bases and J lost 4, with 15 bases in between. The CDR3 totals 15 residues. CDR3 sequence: CASSFAGEIGYGYTF. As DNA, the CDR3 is TGTGCCAGCAGTTTTGCTGGGGAGATTGGCTATGGCTACACCTTC.

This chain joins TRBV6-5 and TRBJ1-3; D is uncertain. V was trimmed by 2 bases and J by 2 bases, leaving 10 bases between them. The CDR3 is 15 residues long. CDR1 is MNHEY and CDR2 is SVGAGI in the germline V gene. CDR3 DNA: TGTGCCAGCAGTTACGATCCCGGGACTGGAAACACCATATATTTT. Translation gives CASSYDPGTGNTIYF.

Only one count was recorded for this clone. The CDR3 is CASSTMNYGYTF. In nucleotides, the CDR3 is TGTGCCAGCAGCACAATGAACTATGGCTACACCTTC. The chain couples TRBV28 to TRBJ1-2, with D uncertain. The CDR3 runs 12 residues. The V and J ends lost 6 bases and 2 bases respectively, with 7 bases between them. From germline, CDR1 is MDHEN and CDR2 SYDVKM.

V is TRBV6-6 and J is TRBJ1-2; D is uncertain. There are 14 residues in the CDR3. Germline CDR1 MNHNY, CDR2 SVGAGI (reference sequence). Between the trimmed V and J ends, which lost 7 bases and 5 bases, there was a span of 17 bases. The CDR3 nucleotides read TGTGCCAGCACTCCCGGGAGGACTTCATATGGCTACACCTTC. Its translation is CASTPGRTSYGYTF.

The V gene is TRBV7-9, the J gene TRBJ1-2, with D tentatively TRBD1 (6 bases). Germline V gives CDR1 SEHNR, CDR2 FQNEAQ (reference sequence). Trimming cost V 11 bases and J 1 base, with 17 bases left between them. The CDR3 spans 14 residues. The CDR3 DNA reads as TGTGCCCTCACCGGGGGGCCGCTTAACTATGGCTACACCTTC. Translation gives CALTGGPLNYGYTF.

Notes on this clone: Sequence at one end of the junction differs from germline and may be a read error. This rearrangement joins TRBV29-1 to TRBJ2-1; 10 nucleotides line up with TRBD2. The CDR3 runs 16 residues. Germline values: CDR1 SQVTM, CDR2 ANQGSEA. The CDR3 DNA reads TGCAGCGTTGGAGATTCTAGCGGGAGCTCCCACAATGAGCAGTTCTTC. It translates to CSVGDSSGSSHNEQFF.

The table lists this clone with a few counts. The CDR3 region is CASSRQGVDSPLHF. Written as DNA, the CDR3 is TGTGCCAGCAGCCGACAGGGAGTTGATTCACCCCTCCACTTT. The genes are TRBV6-1 and TRBJ1-6, with 7 bases identical to TRBD1. V lost 6 bases and J lost 8; bases outside the gene matches: 7. The CDR3 loop spans 14 amino acids. Germline V gene data show CDR1 as MNHNS and CDR2 as SASEGT.

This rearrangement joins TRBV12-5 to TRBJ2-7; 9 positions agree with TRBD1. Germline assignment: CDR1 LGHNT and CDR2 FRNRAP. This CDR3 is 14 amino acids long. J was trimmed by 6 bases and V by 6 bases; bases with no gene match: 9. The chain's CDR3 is CASGTDRGAFEQYF. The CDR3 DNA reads TGTGCTAGTGGCACGGACAGGGGCGCATTCGAGCAGTACTTC.

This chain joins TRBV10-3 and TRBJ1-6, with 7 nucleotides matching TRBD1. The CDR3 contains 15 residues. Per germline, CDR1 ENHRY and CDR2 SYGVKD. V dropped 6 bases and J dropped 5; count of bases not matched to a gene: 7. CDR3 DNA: TGTGCCATCAGCACGTGGGACAGAAATAATTCACCCCTCCACTTT. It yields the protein CAISTWDRNNSPLHF.

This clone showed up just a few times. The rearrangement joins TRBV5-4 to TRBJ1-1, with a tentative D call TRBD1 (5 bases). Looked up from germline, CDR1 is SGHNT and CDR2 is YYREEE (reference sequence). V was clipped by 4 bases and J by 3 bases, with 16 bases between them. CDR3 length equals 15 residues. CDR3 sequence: CASSPGGVVDTEAFF. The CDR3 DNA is TGTGCCAGCAGCCCGGGGGGGGTTGTAGACACTGAAGCTTTCTTT.